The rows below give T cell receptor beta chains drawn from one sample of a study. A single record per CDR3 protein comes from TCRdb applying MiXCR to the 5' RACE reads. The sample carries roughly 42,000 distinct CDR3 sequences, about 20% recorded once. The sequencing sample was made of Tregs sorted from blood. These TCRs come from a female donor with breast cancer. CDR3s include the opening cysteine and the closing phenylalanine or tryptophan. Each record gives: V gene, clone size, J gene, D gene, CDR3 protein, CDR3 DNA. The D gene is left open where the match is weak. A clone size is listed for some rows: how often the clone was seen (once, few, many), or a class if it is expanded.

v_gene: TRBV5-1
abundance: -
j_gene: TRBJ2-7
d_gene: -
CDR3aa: CASSSQRASYEQYF
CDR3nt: TGCGCCAGCAGCTCCCAGCGGGCCAGCTACGAGCAGTACTTC

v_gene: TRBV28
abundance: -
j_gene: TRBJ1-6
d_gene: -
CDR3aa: CASSSVQYSPLHF
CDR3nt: TGTGCCAGCAGTTCAGTCCAATATTCACCCCTCCACTTT

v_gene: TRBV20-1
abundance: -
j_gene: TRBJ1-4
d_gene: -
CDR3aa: CSAKTQGRNEKLFF
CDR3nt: TGCAGTGCTAAGACCCAGGGGCGGAATGAAAAACTGTTTTTT

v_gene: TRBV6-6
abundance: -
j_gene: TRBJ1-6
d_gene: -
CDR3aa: CASIQGMDNSPLHF
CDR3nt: TGTGCCAGCATTCAGGGGATGGATAATTCACCCCTCCACTTT

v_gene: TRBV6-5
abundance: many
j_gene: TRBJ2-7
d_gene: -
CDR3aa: CASSNRRRGSYEQYF
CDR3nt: TGTGCCAGCAGTAACCGCCGCAGGGGCTCCTACGAGCAGTACTTC

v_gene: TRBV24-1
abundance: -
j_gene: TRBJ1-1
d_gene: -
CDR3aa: CATSDPTGFEAFF
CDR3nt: TGTGCCACCAGTGACCCGACAGGCTTTGAAGCTTTCTTT

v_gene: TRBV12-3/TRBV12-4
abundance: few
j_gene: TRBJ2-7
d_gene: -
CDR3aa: CASSYRIYEQYF
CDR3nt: TGTGCCAGCAGTTACAGGATCTACGAGCAGTACTTC

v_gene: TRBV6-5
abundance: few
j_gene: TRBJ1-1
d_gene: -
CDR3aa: CASSFREEDNAFF
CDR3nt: TGTGCCAGCAGTTTCCGCGAGGAAGACAATGCTTTCTTT

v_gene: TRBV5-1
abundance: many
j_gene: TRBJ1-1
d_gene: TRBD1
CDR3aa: CASSPGTGDTEAFF
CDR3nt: TGCGCCAGCAGCCCAGGGACAGGGGACACTGAAGCTTTCTTT

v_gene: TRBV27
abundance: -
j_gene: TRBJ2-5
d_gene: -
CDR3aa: CASSSNRYPFEEETQYF
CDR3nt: TGTGCCAGCAGTTCAAACCGCTACCCCTTTGAGGAAGAGACCCAGTACTTC

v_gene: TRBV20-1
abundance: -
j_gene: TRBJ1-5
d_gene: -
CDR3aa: CSGTSSNQPQHF
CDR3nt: TGCAGTGGGACTTCTAGCAATCAGCCCCAGCATTTT

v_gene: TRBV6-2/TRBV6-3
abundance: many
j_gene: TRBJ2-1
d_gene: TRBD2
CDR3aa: CASSQRGGNYNEQFF
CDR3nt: TGTGCCAGCAGTCAACGGGGGGGCAACTACAATGAGCAGTTCTTC

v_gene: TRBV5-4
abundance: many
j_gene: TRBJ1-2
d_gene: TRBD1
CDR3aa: CASSPPDRVNYGYTF
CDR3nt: TGTGCCAGCAGCCCCCCGGACAGGGTTAACTATGGCTACACCTTC

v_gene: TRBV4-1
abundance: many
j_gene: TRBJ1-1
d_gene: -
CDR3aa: CASRFSGRRTEAFF
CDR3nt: TGCGCCAGCAGGTTCTCCGGGAGGCGTACTGAAGCTTTCTTT

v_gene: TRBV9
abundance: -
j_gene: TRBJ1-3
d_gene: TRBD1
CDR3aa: CASSPRQGLDSGNTIYF
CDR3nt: TGTGCCAGCAGCCCAAGACAGGGGCTCGACTCTGGAAACACCATATATTTT

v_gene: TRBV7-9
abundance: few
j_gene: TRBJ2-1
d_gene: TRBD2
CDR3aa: CASSYPTSGSIVHEQFF
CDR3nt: TGTGCCAGCAGCTATCCGACTAGCGGGAGTATTGTGCATGAGCAGTTCTTC

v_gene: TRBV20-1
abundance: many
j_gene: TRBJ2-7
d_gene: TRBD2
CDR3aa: CSAIERGYEQYF
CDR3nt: TGCAGTGCTATTGAGCGGGGCTACGAGCAGTACTTC

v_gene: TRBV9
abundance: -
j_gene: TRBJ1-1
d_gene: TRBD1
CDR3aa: CAGSVGGAGNTEAFF
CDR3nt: TGTGCCGGCAGCGTAGGGGGCGCAGGGAACACTGAAGCTTTCTTT

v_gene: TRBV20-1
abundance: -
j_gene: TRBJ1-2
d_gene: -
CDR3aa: CSALVRDTGWYGYTF
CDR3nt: TGCAGTGCTCTCGTGCGGGACACCGGGTGGTATGGCTACACCTTC

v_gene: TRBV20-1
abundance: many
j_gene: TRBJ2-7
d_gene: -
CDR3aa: CSARPTVSYEQYF
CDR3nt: TGCAGTGCTAGACCGACAGTCTCCTACGAGCAGTACTTC

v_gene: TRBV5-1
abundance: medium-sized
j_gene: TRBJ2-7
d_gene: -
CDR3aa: CASSQTARTVRQYF
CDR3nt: TGCGCCAGCAGCCAAACCGCGCGGACAGTAAGGCAGTACTTC

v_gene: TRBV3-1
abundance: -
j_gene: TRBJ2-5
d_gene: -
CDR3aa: CASSQVANSQETQYF
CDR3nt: TGTGCCAGCAGCCAGGTTGCCAACAGCCAAGAGACCCAGTACTTC

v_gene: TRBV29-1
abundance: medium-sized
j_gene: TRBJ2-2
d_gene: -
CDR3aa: CSVQGAQDGELFF
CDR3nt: TGCAGCGTTCAAGGGGCGCAGGACGGGGAGCTGTTTTTT

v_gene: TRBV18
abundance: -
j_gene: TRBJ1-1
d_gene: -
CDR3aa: CASSPAVGMNTEAFF
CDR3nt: TGTGCCAGCTCACCAGCAGTCGGAATGAACACTGAAGCTTTCTTT

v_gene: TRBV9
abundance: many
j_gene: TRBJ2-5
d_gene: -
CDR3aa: CASSVEGIGGETQYF
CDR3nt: TGTGCCAGCAGCGTAGAAGGAATAGGAGGAGAGACCCAGTACTTC

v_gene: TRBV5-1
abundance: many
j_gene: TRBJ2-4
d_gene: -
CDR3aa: CASSWEFWTKNIQYF
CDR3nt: TGCGCCAGCAGCTGGGAATTTTGGACCAAAAACATTCAGTACTTC

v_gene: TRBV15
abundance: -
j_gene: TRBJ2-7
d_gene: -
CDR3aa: CAASRDGNVPYEQYF
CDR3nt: TGTGCCGCCAGCAGAGATGGGAACGTCCCCTACGAGCAGTACTTC

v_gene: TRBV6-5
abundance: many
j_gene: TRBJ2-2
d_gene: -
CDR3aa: CASSYSTGELFF
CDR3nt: TGTGCCAGCAGTTACTCTACCGGGGAGCTGTTTTTT

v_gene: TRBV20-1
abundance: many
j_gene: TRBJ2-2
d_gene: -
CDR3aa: CSARDPSPNREDGELFF
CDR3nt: TGCAGTGCTAGAGACCCGAGCCCCAACAGGGAAGACGGGGAGCTGTTTTTT

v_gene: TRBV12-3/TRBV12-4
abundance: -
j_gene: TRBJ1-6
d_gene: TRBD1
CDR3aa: CASSFDVGTAYNSPLHF
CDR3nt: TGTGCCAGCAGTTTCGATGTGGGGACAGCTTATAATTCACCCCTCCACTTT

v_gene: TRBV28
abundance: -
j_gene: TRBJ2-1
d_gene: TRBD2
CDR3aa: CASSPLAETYNEQFF
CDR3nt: TGTGCCAGCAGTCCCCTAGCGGAGACCTACAATGAGCAGTTCTTC